This T cell receptor beta chain is from a study of cytomegalovirus exposure and HLA in healthy donors. This CDR3 spans 17 amino acids. Germline V lookup: CDR1 LNHDA, CDR2 SQIVND (reference sequence). As for this clone: At one of its ends the junction is not consistent with the germline gene, which may arise from a read error. The same CDR3 also results from other DNA sequences found in this sample.

PCR primers comprised 60 Vbeta and 13 Jbeta primers. The data were produced by immunoSEQ multiplex PCR, yet TCRdb's version contains in-frame clones alone and is incomplete. This sample has around 220,000 clones, with over 75% found just once. This TCR came from a man aged 18 to 30 in good health and CMV-seronegative. Sequenced input: PBMCs. The rearrangement uses TRBV19 and TRBJ1-1; maybe TRBD1 (6 bases). The CDR3 loop reads CASSIDPTGRASTEAFF. In DNA, the CDR3 is TGTGCCAGTAGTATCGACCCAACAGGGCGGGCAAGCACTGAGGCTTTCTTT.